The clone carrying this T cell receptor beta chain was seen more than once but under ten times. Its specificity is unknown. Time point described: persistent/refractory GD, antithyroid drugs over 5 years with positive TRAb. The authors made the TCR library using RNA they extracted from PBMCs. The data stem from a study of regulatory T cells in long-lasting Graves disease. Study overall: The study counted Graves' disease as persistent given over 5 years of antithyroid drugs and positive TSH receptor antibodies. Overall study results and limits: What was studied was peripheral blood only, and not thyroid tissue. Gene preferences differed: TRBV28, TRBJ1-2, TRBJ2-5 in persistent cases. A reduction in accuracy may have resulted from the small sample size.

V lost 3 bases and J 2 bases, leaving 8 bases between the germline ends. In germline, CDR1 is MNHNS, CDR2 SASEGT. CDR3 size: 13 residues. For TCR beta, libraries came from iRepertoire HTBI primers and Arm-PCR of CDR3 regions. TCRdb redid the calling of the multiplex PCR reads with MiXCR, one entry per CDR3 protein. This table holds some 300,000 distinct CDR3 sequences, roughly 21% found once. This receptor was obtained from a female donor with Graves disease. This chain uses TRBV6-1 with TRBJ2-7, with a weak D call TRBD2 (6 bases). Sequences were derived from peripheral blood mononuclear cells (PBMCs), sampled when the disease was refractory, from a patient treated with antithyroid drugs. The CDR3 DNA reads TGTGCCAGCAGTGATGGGGAGGCCTACGAGCAGTACTTC. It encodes CASSDGEAYEQYF.